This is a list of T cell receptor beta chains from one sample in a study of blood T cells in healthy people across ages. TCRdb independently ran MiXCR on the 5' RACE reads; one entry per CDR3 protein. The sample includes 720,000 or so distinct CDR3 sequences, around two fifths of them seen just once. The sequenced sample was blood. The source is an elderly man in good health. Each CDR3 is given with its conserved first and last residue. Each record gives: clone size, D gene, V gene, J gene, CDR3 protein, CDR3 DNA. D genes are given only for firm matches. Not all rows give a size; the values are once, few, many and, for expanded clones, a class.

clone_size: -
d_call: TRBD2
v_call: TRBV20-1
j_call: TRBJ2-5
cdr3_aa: CSSRGTSTETQYF
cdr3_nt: TGCAGTTCGAGGGGGACTAGCACCGAGACCCAGTACTTC

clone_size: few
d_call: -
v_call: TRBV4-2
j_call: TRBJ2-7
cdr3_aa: CASSQDLEASGKSYEQYF
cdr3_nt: TGTGCCAGCAGCCAAGACCTGGAGGCCTCAGGTAAAAGTTACGAGCAGTACTTC

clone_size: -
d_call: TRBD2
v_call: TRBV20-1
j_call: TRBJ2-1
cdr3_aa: CSAHGTSEREQFF
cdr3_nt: TGCAGTGCACATGGGACTAGCGAGCGTGAGCAGTTCTTC

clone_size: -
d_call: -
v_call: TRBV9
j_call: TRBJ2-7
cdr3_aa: CASSVWGEGTSYNEQYF
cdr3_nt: TGTGCCAGCAGCGTATGGGGAGAGGGAACGTCCTACAATGAGCAGTACTTC

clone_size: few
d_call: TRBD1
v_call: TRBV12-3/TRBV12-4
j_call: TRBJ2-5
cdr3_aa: CASSSDRAKTQYF
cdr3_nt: TGTGCCAGCAGCTCGGACAGGGCGAAGACCCAGTACTTC

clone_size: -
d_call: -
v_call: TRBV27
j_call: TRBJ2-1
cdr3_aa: CASSGGLSYNEQFF
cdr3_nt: TGTGCCAGCAGCGGGGGCCTTTCGTACAATGAGCAGTTCTTC

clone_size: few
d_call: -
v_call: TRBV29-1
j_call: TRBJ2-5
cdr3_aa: CSVEEARGGAAGQETQYF
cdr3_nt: TGCAGCGTTGAAGAAGCCAGGGGAGGCGCGGCGGGCCAAGAGACCCAGTACTTC

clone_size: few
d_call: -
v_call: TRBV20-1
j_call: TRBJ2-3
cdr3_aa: CSAINRDRGTSGSTDTQYF
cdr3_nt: TGCAGTGCTATAAACCGGGACAGGGGGACTAGCGGGTCCACAGATACGCAGTATTTT

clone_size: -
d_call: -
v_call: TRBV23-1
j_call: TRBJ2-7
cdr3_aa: CAGSRPWCRGSYEQYF
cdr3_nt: TGCGCCGGCAGTCGCCCGTGGTGTCGGGGCTCCTACGAGCAGTACTTC

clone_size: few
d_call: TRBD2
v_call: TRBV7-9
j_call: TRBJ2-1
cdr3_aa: CASSLLAGVSYNEQFF
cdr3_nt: TGTGCCAGCAGTTTACTAGCGGGGGTCTCCTACAATGAGCAGTTCTTC

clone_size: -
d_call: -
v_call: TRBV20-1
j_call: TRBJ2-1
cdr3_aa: CSARAGPTNNEQFF
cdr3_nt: TGCAGTGCTAGAGCGGGACCAACTAACAATGAGCAGTTCTTC

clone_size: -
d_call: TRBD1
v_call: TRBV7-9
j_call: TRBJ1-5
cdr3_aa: CASSIGTGYNQPQHF
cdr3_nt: TGTGCCAGCAGCATAGGGACAGGGTACAATCAGCCCCAGCATTTT

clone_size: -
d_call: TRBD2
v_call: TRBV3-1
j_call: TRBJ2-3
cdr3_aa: CASSQDRGGPTSGRPTDTQYF
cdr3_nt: TGTGCCAGCAGCCAAGATAGAGGGGGGCCGACTAGCGGGAGGCCCACAGATACGCAGTATTTT

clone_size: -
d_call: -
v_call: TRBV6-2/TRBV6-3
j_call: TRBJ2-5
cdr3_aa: CASDGGGGIYETQYF
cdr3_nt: TGTGCCAGCGATGGGGGCGGGGGAATTTACGAGACCCAGTACTTC

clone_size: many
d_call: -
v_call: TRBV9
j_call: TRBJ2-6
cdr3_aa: CASSVGGTGANVLTF
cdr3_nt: TGTGCCAGCAGCGTAGGGGGTACTGGGGCCAACGTCCTGACTTTC

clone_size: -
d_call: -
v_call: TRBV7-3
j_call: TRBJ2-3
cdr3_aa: CASSLTASSGDGTQYF
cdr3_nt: TGTGCCAGCAGCTTAACTGCGTCTAGTGGGGATGGTACGCAGTATTTT

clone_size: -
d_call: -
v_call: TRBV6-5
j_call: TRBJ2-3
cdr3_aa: CASGEANTDTQYF
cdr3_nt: TGCGCCAGCGGAGAAGCCAACACAGATACGCAGTATTTT

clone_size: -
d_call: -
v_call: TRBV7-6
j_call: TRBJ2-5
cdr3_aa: CASSYEMETQYF
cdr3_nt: TGTGCCAGCAGCTACGAGATGGAGACCCAGTACTTC

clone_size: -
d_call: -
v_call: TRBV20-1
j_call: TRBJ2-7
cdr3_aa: CSARDTSRSYNEQYF
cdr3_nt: TGCAGTGCTAGAGATACTAGTCGGTCGTACAATGAGCAGTACTTC